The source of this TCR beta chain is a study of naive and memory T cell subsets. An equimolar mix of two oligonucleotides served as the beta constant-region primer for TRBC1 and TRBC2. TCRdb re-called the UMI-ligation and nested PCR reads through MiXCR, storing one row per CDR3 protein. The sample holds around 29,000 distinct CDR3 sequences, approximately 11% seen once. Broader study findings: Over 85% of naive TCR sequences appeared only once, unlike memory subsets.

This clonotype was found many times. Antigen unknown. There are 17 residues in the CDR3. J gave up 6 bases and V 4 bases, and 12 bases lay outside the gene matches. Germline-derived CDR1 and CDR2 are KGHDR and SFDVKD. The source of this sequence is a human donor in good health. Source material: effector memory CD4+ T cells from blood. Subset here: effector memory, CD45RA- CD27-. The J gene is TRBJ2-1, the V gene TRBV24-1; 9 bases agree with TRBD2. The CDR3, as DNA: TGTGCCACCAGTGACACCAATAGCGGGAGTCTAGGCAATGAGCAGTTCTTC. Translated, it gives CATSDTNSGSLGNEQFF.